These 5 T cell receptor beta chains were all obtained from the same sample, sequenced in a study of T cells after yellow fever vaccination. MiXCR, applied by TCRdb to the 5' RACE reads, yields one record per CDR3 protein. The sample records 450,000 to 600,000 distinct CDR3 sequences, roughly 14% being singletons. The input for sequencing was PBMCs, taken on the day of the yellow fever booster vaccination. All receptors derive from a young man who received the YFV17D yellow fever vaccine.

The chain uses TRBV12-3 or TRBV12-4 and TRBJ2-4; 7 nucleotides line up with TRBD1. The V and J ends lost 5 bases and 4 bases, in that order; junction bases with no gene match: 11. The CDR3 contains 16 residues. For the CDR3, the DNA is TGTGCCAGCAGTCACCGGACAGGACCCGATAAAAACATTCAGTACTTC. Translated, it gives CASSHRTGPDKNIQYF.

The chain is built from TRBV5-1 and TRBJ2-1; a possible D gene is TRBD2 (5 bases). Germline V gene sequence: CDR1 SGHRS, CDR2 YFSETQ. V was pared by 3 bases and J by 9 bases, with 10 bases between. The CDR3 length is 12 residues. CDR3 DNA sequence: TGCGCCAGCAGCTCAGACTATCTTGAGCAGTTCTTC. Encoded protein: CASSSDYLEQFF.

This clonotype was counted between two and nine times. The J gene is TRBJ2-2, the V gene TRBV4-1, with D tentatively TRBD1 or TRBD2 (5 bases each). The CDR3 sequence is 16 residues long. V lost 4 bases, J lost 6 bases, and 18 bases lay in between. Germline values: CDR1 MGHRA, CDR2 YSYEKL. As DNA, the CDR3 is TGCGCCAGCAGCCCCATGTCGGGGCCCCGGGCCGGGGAGCTGTTTTTT. It codes for CASSPMSGPRAGELFF.

The sample holds a few counts of this clonotype. This chain joins TRBV5-1 and TRBJ2-1; TRBD2 agrees at 13 bases. This CDR3 comprises 16 residues. The V gene end was trimmed by 4 bases and the J gene end by 6 bases; junction bases not matched to a gene: 7. Germline values: CDR1 SGHRS, CDR2 YFSETQ. This chain's CDR3 is CASSRTSGRGINEQFF. For the CDR3, the DNA is TGCGCCAGCAGCCGGACTAGCGGGAGAGGGATCAATGAGCAGTTCTTC.

The chain recombines TRBV5-4 with TRBJ2-3, with 9 bases fitting TRBD1. J gave up 6 bases and V 4 bases, and 9 bases lay outside the gene matches. The germline CDR1 and CDR2 sequences are SGHNT and YYREEE (reference sequence). This CDR3 comprises 15 residues. CDR3: CASSSRDRVRDTQYF. As DNA, the CDR3 is TGTGCCAGCAGCAGCCGGGACAGGGTAAGGGATACGCAGTATTTT.